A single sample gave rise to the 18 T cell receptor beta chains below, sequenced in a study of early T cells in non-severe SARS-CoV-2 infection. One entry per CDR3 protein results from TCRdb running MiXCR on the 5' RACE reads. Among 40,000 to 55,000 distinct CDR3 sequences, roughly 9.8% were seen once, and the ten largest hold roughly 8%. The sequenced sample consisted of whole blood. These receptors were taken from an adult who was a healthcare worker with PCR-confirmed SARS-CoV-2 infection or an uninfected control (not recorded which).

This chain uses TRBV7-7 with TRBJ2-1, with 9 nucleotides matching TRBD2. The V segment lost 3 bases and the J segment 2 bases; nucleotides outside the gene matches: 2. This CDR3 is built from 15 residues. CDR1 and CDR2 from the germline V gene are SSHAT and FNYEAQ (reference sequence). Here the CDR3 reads CASSFAGGPYNEQFF. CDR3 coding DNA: TGTGCCAGCAGCTTCGCGGGAGGGCCCTACAATGAGCAGTTCTTC.

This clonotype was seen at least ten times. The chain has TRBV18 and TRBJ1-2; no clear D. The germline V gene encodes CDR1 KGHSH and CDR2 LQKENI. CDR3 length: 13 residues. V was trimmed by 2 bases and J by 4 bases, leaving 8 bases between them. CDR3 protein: CASSPSDGYGYTF. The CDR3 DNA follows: TGTGCCAGCTCACCATCAGACGGCTATGGCTACACCTTC.

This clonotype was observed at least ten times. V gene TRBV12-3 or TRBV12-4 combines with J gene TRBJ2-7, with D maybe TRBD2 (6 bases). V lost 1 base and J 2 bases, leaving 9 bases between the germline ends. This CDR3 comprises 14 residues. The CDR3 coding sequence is TGTGCCAGCAGTTTAGGGGGGAGGCCCTACGAGCAGTACTTC. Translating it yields CASSLGGRPYEQYF.

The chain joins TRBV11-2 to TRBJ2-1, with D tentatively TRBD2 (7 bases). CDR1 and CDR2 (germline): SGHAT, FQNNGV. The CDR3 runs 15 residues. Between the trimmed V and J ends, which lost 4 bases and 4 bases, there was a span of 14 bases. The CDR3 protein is CASSSKQGGYNEQFF. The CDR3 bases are TGTGCCAGCAGCTCAAAACAGGGAGGGTACAATGAGCAGTTCTTC.

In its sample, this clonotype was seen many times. In DNA form, the CDR3 reads TGTGCCAGCTCCCAGACGGGATCTAGCACAGATACGCAGTATTTT. Its translation: CASSQTGSSTDTQYF. This chain connects TRBV18 to TRBJ2-3; TRBD2 might be the D (5 bases). Germline CDR1 KGHSH, CDR2 LQKENI. V lost 6 bases, J lost 0 bases, and 13 bases lay in between. This CDR3 is 15 amino acids long.

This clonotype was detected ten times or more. Here the CDR3 reads CASRFRLAGRETQYF. In nucleotides, the CDR3 is TGCGCCAGCAGGTTTCGGCTAGCGGGTCGAGAGACCCAGTACTTC. The chain recombines TRBV4-1 with TRBJ2-5; TRBD2 agrees at 8 bases. With 6 bases clipped from V and 4 bases from J, the junction kept 10 bases outside the gene matches. Germline-derived CDR1 and CDR2 are MGHRA and YSYEKL. This CDR3 has 15 residues.

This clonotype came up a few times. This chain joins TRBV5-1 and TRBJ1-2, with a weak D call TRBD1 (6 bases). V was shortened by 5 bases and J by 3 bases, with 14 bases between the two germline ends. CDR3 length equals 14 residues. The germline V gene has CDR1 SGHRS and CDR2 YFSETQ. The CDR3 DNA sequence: TGCGCCAGCAGTCCCGGGGGCAGGGACTATGGCTACACCTTC. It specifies CASSPGGRDYGYTF.

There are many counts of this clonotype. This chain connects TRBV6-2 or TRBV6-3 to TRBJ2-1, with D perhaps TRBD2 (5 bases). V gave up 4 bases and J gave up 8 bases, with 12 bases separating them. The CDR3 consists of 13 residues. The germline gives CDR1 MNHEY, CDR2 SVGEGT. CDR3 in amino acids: CASSSLDGDEQFF. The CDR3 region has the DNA TGTGCCAGCAGTTCCTTAGACGGGGATGAGCAGTTCTTC.

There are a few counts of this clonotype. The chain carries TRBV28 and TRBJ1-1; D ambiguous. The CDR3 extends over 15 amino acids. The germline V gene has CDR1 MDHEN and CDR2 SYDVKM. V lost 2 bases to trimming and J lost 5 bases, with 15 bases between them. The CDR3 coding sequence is TGTGCCAGCAGTTTACCCTCGGCTAGAAGTACTGAAGCTTTCTTT. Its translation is CASSLPSARSTEAFF.

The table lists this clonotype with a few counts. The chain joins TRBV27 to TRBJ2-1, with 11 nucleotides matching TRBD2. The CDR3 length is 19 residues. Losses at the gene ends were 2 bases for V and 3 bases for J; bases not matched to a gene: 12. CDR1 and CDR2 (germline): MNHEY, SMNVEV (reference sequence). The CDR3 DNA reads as TGTGCCAGCAGTTTACACCCCCGACTAGCGGGAATGAACTACAATGAGCAGTTCTTC. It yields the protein CASSLHPRLAGMNYNEQFF.

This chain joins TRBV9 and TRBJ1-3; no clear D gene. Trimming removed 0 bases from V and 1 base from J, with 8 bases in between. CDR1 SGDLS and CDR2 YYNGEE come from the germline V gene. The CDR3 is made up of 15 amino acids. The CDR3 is CASSVGSGSGNTIYF. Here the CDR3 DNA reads TGTGCCAGCAGCGTAGGATCGGGGTCTGGAAACACCATATATTTT.

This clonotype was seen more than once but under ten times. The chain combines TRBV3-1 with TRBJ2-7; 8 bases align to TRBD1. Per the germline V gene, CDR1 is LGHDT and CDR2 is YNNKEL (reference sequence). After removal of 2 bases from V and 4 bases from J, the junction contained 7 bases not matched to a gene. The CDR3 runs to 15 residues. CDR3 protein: CASSQKITGGYEQYF. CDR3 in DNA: TGTGCCAGCAGCCAAAAAATAACAGGGGGATACGAGCAGTACTTC.

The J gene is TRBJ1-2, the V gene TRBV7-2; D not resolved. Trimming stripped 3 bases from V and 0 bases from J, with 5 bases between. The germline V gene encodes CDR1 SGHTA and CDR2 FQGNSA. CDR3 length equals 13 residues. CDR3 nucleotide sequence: TGTGCCAGCAGCTTGTGGTCTAACTATGGCTACACCTTC. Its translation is CASSLWSNYGYTF.

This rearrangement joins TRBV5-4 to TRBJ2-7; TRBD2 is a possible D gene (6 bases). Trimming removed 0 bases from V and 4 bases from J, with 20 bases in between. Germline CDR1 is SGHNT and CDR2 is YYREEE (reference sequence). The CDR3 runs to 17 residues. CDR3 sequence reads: CASSLAEFGTPGYEQYF. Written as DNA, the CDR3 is TGTGCCAGCAGCTTGGCCGAATTCGGGACTCCTGGTTACGAGCAGTACTTC.

DNA for the CDR3: TGTGCCAGCAGCTTAGAGTCTAGCGGGCCCCACACAGATACGCAGTATTTT. This codes for CASSLESSGPHTDTQYF. The chain combines TRBV7-6 with TRBJ2-3, with 8 bases matching TRBD2. The CDR3 runs 17 residues. V gave up 1 base and J gave up 2 bases; unmatched junction bases: 8. Per germline, CDR1 SGHVS and CDR2 FNYEAQ.

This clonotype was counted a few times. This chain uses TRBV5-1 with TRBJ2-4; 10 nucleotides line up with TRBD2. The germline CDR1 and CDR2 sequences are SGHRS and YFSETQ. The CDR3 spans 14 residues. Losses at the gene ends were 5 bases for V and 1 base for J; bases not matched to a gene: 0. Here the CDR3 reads CASRLAGAKNIQYF. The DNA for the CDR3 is TGCGCCAGCAGACTAGCGGGGGCCAAAAACATTCAGTACTTC.

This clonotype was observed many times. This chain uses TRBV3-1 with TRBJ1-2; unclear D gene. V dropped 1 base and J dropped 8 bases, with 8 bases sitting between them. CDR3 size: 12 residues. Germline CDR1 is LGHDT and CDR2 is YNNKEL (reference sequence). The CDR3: CASSQAERGYTF. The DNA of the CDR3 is TGTGCCAGCAGCCAAGCCGAGAGGGGCTACACCTTC.

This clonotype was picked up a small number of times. This CDR3 reads CASLYLGRDMAMNTEAFF. In nucleotides, the CDR3 is TGTGCCAGCCTATACCTAGGGAGGGACATGGCCATGAACACTGAAGCTTTCTTT. The rearrangement joins TRBV6-4 to TRBJ1-1, with a possible D match to TRBD1 (6 bases). V was pared by 8 bases and J by 0 bases, with 25 bases between. CDR1 and CDR2 (germline): MRHNA, SNTAGT. CDR3 size: 18 residues.